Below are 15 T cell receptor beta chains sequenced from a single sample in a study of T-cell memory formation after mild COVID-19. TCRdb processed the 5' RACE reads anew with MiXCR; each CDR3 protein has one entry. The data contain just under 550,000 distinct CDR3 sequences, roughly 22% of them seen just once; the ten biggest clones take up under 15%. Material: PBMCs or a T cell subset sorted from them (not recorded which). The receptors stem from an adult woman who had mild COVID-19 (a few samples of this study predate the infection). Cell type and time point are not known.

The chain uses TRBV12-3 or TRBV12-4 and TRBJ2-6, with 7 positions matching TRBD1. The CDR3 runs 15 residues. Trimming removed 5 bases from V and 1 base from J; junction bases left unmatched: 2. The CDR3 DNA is TGTGCCAGCAGTCACAGGGGTTCTGGGGCCAACGTCCTGACTTTC. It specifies CASSHRGSGANVLTF.

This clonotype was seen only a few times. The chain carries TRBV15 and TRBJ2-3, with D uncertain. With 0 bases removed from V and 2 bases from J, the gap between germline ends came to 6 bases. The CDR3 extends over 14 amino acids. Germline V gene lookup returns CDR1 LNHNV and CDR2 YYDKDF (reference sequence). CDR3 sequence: CATSRDLTTDTQYF. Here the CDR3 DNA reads TGTGCCACCAGCAGAGATCTAACCACAGATACGCAGTATTTT.

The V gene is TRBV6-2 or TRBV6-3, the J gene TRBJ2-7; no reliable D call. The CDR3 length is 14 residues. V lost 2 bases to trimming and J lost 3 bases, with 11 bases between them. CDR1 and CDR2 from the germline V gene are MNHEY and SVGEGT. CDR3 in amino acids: CASSYIDINYEQYF. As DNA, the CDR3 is TGTGCCAGCAGTTACATCGACATAAACTACGAGCAGTACTTC.

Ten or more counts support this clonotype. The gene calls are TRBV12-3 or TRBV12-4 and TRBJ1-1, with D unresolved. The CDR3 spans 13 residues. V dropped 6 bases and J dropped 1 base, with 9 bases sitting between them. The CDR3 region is CASSLRRNTEAFF. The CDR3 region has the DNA TGTGCCAGCAGCCTCAGGAGGAACACTGAAGCTTTCTTT.

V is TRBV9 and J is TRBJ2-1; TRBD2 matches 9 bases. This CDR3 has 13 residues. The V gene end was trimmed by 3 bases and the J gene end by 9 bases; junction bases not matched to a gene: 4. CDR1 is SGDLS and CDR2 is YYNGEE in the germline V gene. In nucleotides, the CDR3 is TGTGCCAGCAGCGGTCATAGCGGGAGTGAGCAGTTCTTC. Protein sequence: CASSGHSGSEQFF.

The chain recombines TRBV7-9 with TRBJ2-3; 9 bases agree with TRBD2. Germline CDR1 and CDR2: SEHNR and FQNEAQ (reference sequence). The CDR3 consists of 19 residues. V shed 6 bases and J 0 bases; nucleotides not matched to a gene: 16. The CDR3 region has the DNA TGTGCCAGCAGTTCGACCAACCGGTTAGCGGGGGCTAGCACAGATACGCAGTATTTT. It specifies CASSSTNRLAGASTDTQYF. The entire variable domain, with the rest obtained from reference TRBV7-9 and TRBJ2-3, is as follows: DTGVSQNPRHKITKRGQNVTFRCDPISEHNRLYWYRQTLGQGPEFLTYFQNEAQLEKSRLLSDRFSAERPKGSFSTLEIQRTEQGDSAMYLCASSSTNRLAGASTDTQYFGPGTRLTVL.

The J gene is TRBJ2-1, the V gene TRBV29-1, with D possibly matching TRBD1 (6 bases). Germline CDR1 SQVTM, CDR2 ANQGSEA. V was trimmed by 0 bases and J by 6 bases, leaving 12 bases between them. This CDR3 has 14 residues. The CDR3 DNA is TGCAGCGTTGAAGACACAGGGCTTCGCAATGAGCAGTTCTTC. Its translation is CSVEDTGLRNEQFF.

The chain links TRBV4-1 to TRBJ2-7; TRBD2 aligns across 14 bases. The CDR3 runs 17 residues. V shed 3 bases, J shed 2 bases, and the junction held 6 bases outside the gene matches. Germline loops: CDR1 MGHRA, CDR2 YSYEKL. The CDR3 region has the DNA TGCGCCAGCAGCCAGCCGGGACTAGCGGGAGACACCTACGAGCAGTACTTC. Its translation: CASSQPGLAGDTYEQYF.

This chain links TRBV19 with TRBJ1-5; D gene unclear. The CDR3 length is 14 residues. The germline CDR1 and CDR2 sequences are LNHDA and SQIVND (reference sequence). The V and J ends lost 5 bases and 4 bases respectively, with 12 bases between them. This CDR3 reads CASSSRTVNQPQHF. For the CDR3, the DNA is TGTGCCAGTAGTTCCCGGACGGTGAATCAGCCCCAGCATTTT.

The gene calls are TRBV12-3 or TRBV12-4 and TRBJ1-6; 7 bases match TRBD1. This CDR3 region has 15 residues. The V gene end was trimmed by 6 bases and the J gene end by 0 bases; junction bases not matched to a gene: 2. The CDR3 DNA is TGTGCCAGCAGCACAGGGGACTCCTATAATTCACCCCTCCACTTT. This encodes CASSTGDSYNSPLHF.

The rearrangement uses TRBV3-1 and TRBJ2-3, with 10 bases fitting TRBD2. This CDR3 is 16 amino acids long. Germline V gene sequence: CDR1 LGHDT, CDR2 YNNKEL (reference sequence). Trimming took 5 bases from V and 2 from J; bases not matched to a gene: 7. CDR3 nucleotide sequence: TGTGCCAGCAGCAAAAGCGGGAGGGGGACCACAGATACGCAGTATTTT. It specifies CASSKSGRGTTDTQYF.

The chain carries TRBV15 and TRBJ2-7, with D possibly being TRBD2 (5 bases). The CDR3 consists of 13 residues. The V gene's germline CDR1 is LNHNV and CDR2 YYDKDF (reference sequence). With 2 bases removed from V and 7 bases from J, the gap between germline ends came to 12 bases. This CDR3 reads CATSRRHPGEQYF. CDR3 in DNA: TGTGCCACCAGCAGAAGACACCCGGGAGAGCAGTACTTC.

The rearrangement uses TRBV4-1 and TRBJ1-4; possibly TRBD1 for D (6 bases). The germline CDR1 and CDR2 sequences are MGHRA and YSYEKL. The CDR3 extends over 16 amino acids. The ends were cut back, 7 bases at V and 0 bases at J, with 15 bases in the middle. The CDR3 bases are TGCGCCAGCAAAGAAAGGGGGGGGGCAACTAATGAAAAACTGTTTTTT. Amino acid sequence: CASKERGGATNEKLFF.

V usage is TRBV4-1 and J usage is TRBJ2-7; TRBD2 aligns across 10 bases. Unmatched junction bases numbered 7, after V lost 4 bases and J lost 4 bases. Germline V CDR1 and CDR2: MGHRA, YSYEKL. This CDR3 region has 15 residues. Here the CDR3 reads CASSRSSGGSYEQYF. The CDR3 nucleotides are TGCGCCAGCAGCCGCTCTAGCGGGGGTTCATACGAGCAGTACTTC.

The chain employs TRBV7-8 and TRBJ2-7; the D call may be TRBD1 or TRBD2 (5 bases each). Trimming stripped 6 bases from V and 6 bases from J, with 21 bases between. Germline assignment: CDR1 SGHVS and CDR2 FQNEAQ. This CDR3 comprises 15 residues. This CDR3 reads CASRQNRRQLGEQYF. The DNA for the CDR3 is TGTGCCAGCAGACAAAACAGGAGGCAGTTGGGCGAGCAGTACTTC.